This passage covers 17 T cell receptor beta chains from one sample sequenced in a study of blood T cell repertoires in COVID-19. Clones were read by immunoSEQ multiplex PCR, and TCRdb kept only the in-frame ones, dropping some. The data contain about 180,000 clones, 82% of them seen just once; the ten biggest clones take up over 7.5%. Sequenced material: peripheral blood. Receptors were obtained from a woman in her seventies with acute or convalescent COVID-19.

The chain employs TRBV7-9 and TRBJ2-1; maybe TRBD2 (5 bases). V dropped 6 bases and J dropped 6 bases, with 6 bases sitting between them. The CDR3 is 11 amino acids. CDR1 is SEHNR and CDR2 is FQNEAQ in the germline V gene (reference sequence). CDR3 in DNA: TGTGCCAGCAGTACTAGCAATGAGCAGTTCTTC. Residues: CASSTSNEQFF.

The chain uses TRBV6-6 and TRBJ1-1; D is possibly TRBD1 (6 bases). Germline CDR1 is MNHNY and CDR2 is SVGAGI (reference sequence). V was clipped by 0 bases and J by 5 bases, with 13 bases between them. The CDR3 contains 15 residues. The CDR3 DNA sequence: TGTGCCAGCAGTTACTCTAGACAGGCAAAAACTGAAGCTTTCTTT. It yields the protein CASSYSRQAKTEAFF.

This sequence joins TRBV2 and TRBJ1-5; the D gene is possibly TRBD1 (5 bases). V was shortened by 4 bases and J by 7 bases, with 14 bases between the two germline ends. Per the germline V gene, CDR1 is SNHLY and CDR2 is FYNNEI. This CDR3 comprises 14 residues. This chain's CDR3 is CASSVQTGAQPQHF. The CDR3 nucleotides read TGTGCCAGCAGTGTCCAAACTGGGGCACAGCCCCAGCATTTT.

The chain couples TRBV20-1 to TRBJ1-5; D ambiguous. Between the trimmed V and J ends, which lost 3 bases and 5 bases, there was a span of 11 bases. This CDR3 contains 13 residues. Germline V lookup: CDR1 DFQATT, CDR2 SNEGSKA (reference sequence). As DNA, the CDR3 is TGCAGTGCTAGTGAGGCGGGTCATCAGCCCCAGCATTTT. Its protein is CSASEAGHQPQHF.

The chain has TRBV4-3 and TRBJ1-2; 8 bases line up with TRBD1. V gave up 4 bases and J gave up 7 bases; unmatched junction bases: 8. Germline CDR1 LGHNA, CDR2 YSLEER. This CDR3 is 14 amino acids long. The DNA for the CDR3 is TGCGCCAGCAGCCGAAACAGGGGGATGGGTGGCTACACCTTC. It encodes CASSRNRGMGGYTF.

The CDR3 nucleotides are TGCGCCAGCAGCTTTGGAACAGGGCAATGGCGCGAGCAGTACTTC. Translation: CASSFGTGQWREQYF. The V and J genes are TRBV5-1 and TRBJ2-7; TRBD1 is a possible D gene (6 bases). Germline loops: CDR1 SGHRS, CDR2 YFSETQ. The CDR3 spans 15 residues. The V end lost 2 bases, the J end lost 6 bases, and 18 bases lay between the germline ends.

This sequence joins TRBV4-2 and TRBJ1-3; 7 nucleotides line up with TRBD1. The trim removed 6 bases at V and 0 bases at J, leaving 11 bases unmatched. Germline V CDR1 and CDR2: LGHNA, YNFKEQ. The CDR3 runs to 17 residues. The DNA of the CDR3 is TGTGCCAGCAGGGACCAGACAGGGTGGGACTCTGGAAACACCATATATTTT. It codes for CASRDQTGWDSGNTIYF.

The J gene is TRBJ2-7, the V gene TRBV28; 8 bases line up with TRBD1. Germline CDR1 MDHEN, CDR2 SYDVKM. The V gene end was trimmed by 5 bases and the J gene end by 4 bases; junction bases not matched to a gene: 7. This CDR3 comprises 14 residues. The CDR3 DNA reads as TGTGCCAGCAGTCTGGTGCAGGGGGCATACGAGCAGTACTTC. It codes for CASSLVQGAYEQYF.

The CDR3 spells CASSPPARATNTEAFF. The DNA of the CDR3 is TGTGCCAGCTCACCACCTGCCAGGGCCACGAACACTGAAGCTTTCTTT. The rearrangement uses TRBV18 and TRBJ1-1; possibly TRBD1 for D (5 bases). This CDR3 comprises 16 residues. The germline CDR1 and CDR2 sequences are KGHSH and LQKENI. Trimming stripped 0 bases from V and 1 base from J, with 12 bases between.

This clone was seen a single time. The chain links TRBV6-5 to TRBJ1-1; 7 nucleotides line up with TRBD1. Germline CDR1 is MNHEY and CDR2 is SVGAGI. There are 13 residues in the CDR3. The junction had 6 bases not matched to a gene; V was cut back by 6 bases and J by 5 bases. The CDR3 here is CASRNRGGTEAFF. CDR3 coding DNA: TGTGCCAGCAGGAACAGGGGTGGAACTGAAGCTTTCTTT.

The chain has TRBV19 and TRBJ2-2, with D unresolved. V was shortened by 4 bases and J by 0 bases, with 15 bases between the two germline ends. This CDR3 is built from 17 residues. Germline CDR1 is LNHDA and CDR2 is SQIVND (reference sequence). The CDR3 loop is CASSTPRSSSNTGELFF. CDR3 sequence (DNA): TGTGCCAGTAGTACCCCCCGGTCAAGCTCGAACACCGGGGAGCTGTTTTTT.

CDR3 in amino acids: CAITQQGKGTEAFF. CDR3 nucleotide sequence: TGTGCCATCACACAACAGGGTAAGGGCACTGAAGCTTTCTTT. J is TRBJ1-1 and V is TRBV10-3, with D maybe TRBD1 (6 bases). Trimming shortened V by 7 bases and J by 4 bases, and 16 bases separated the two germline ends. The CDR3 is 14 amino acids. Germline-derived CDR1 and CDR2 are ENHRY and SYGVKD.

The rearrangement joins TRBV6-1 to TRBJ2-5, with 8 bases that match TRBD2. This CDR3 is 15 amino acids long. Unmatched junction bases numbered 2, after V lost 0 bases and J lost 2 bases. CDR1 MNHNS and CDR2 SASEGT come from the germline V gene. The CDR3 sequence is CASSEAGGGQETQYF. The CDR3 coding sequence is TGTGCCAGCAGTGAAGCTGGCGGGGGGCAAGAGACCCAGTACTTC.

V and J are TRBV27 and TRBJ2-1; 7 bases align to TRBD2. With 5 bases clipped from V and 5 bases from J, the junction kept 9 bases outside the gene matches. The CDR3 runs 15 residues. CDR1 and CDR2 from the germline V gene are MNHEY and SMNVEV (reference sequence). The CDR3 DNA is TGTGCCAGCAGTCAAATAATGGGACTAAACAATGAGCAGTTCTTC. Its protein product is CASSQIMGLNNEQFF.

The chain employs TRBV12-3 or TRBV12-4 and TRBJ1-1; TRBD1 matches at 8 bases. The ends lost 6 bases at V and 11 bases at J; junction bases unmatched: 8. The CDR3 sequence is 12 residues long. The CDR3 region has the DNA TGTGCCAGCAGCCGACAGGGGCCTGTCGCTTTCTTT. As protein: CASSRQGPVAFF.

This clone was detected many times. The J gene is TRBJ1-6, the V gene TRBV6-5; D may be TRBD1 (5 bases). V lost 5 bases and J 2 bases, leaving 10 bases between the germline ends. This CDR3 contains 15 residues. The germline V gene encodes CDR1 MNHEY and CDR2 SVGAGI. The chain's CDR3 is CASSRGSPYNSPLHF. In nucleotides, the CDR3 is TGTGCCAGCAGTAGGGGCTCTCCCTATAATTCACCCCTCCACTTT.

This clone has more than one count but fewer than ten. The chain employs TRBV28 and TRBJ1-2; perhaps TRBD1 as D (6 bases). From germline, CDR1 is MDHEN and CDR2 SYDVKM. The V end was cut by 5 bases, the J end by 6 bases, with 19 bases between. This CDR3 spans 15 amino acids. The CDR3: CASSPNRVGKDGYTF. The CDR3 coding sequence is TGTGCCAGCAGTCCTAACAGGGTTGGAAAGGATGGCTACACCTTC.